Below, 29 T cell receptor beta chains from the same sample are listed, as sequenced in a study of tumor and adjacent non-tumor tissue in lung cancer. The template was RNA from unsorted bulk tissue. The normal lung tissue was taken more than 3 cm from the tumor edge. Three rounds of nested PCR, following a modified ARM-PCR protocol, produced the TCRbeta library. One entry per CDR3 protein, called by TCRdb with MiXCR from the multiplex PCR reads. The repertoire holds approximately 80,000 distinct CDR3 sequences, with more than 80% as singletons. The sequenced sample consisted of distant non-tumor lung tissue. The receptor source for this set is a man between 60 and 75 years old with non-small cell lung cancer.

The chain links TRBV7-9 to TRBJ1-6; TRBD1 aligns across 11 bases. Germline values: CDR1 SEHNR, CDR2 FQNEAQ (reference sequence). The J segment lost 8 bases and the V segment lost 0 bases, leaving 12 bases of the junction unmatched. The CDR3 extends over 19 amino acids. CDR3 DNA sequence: TGTGCCAGCAGCTTAGCCCTTCACGATGGACAGGGGGCGTATTCACCCCTCCACTTT. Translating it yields CASSLALHDGQGAYSPLHF.

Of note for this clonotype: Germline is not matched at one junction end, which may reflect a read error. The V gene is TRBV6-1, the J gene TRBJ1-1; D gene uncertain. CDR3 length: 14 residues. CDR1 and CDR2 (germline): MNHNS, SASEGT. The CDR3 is CASSEDKGDADAFF. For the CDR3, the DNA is TGTGCCAGCAGTGAAGACAAGGGCGACGCTGATGCTTTCTTT.

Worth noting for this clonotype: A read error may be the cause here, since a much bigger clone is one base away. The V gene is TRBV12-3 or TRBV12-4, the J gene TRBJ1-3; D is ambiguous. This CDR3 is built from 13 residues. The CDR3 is CACSPSGGNTIYF. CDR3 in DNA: TGTGCCTGCAGCCCCTCAGGTGGAAACACCATATATTTT.

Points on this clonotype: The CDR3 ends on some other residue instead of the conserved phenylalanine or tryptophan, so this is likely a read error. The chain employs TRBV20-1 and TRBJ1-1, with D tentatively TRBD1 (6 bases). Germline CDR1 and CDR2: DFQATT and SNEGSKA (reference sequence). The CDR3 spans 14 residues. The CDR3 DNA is TGCAATGCTAGGGCGGGGGCTGATGTCACTGAAGCTTTCTTA. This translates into CNARAGADVTEAFL.

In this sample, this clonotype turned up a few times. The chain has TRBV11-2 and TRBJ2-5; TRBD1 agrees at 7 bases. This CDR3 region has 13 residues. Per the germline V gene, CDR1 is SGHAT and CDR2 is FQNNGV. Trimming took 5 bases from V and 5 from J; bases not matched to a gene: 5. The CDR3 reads CASSRQGWETQYF. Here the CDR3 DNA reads TGTGCCAGCAGCCGACAGGGTTGGGAGACCCAGTACTTC.

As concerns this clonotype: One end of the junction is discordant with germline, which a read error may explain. The CDR3 DNA follows: TGTGCCCGCAGTGCCCTAGACTCGAACACCGGGGAGCTGTTTTTT. Its protein product is CARSALDSNTGELFF. The V and J genes are TRBV28 and TRBJ2-2; D is ambiguous. Germline CDR1 reads MDHEN; CDR2 reads SYDVKM. The CDR3 sequence is 15 residues long.

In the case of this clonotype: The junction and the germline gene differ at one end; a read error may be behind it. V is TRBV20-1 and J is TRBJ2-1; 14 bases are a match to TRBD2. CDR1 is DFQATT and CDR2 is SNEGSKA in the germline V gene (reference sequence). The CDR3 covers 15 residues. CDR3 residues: CSANPTSGRANEQLF. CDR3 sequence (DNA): TGCAGTGCTAATCCGACTAGCGGGAGGGCCAATGAGCAGTTATTT.

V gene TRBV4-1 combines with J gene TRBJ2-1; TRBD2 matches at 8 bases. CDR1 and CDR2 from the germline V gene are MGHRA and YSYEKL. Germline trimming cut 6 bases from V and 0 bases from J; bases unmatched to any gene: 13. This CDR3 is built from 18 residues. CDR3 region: CASRRPSGSGTSYNEQFF. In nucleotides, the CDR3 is TGCGCCAGCAGGCGGCCTAGCGGGTCCGGCACCTCCTACAATGAGCAGTTCTTC.

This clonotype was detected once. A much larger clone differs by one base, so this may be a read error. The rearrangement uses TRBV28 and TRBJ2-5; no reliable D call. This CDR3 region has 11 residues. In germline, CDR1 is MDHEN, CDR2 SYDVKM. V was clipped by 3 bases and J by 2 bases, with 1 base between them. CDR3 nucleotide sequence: TGTGCCAGCAGTTTGCAAGAGACCCAGTACTTC. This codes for CASSLQETQYF.

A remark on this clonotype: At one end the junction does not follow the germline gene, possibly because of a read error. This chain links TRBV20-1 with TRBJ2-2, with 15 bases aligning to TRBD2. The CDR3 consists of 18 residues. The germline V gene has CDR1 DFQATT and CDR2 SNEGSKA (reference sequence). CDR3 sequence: CSARGHGLAGGVTGKLFF. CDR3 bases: TGCAGTGCTAGAGGACACGGACTAGCGGGAGGGGTCACCGGGAAGCTGTTTTTT.

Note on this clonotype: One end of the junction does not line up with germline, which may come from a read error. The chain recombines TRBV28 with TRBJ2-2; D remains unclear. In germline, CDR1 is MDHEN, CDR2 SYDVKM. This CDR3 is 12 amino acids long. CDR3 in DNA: TGTACCAGCAGCCTTACAACCGGGGAGCTGTTTTTT. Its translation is CTSSLTTGELFF.

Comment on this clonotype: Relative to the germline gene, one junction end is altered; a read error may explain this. The CDR3 loop is CAISPTAFTEALF. Here the CDR3 DNA reads TGTGCTATCAGTCCGACCGCGTTCACTGAAGCTTTATTT. The chain has TRBV11-2 and TRBJ1-1; D is ambiguous. Germline values: CDR1 SGHAT, CDR2 FQNNGV. The CDR3 loop spans 13 amino acids.

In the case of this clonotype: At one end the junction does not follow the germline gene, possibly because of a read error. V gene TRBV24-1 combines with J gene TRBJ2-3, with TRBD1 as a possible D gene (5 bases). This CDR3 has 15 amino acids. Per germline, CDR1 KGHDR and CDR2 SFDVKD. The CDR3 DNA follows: TGTGCTACCAATGTGAGGACATACAGCACAGATACGCAGTATTTT. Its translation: CATNVRTYSTDTQYF.

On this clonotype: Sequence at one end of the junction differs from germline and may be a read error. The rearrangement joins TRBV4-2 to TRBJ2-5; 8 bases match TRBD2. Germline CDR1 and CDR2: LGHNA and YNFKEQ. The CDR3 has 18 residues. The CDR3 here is CASSQDLRAGGTQETRYF. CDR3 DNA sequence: TGTGCCAGCAGCCAAGATCTACGGGCGGGGGGAACCCAAGAGACCCGGTATTTC.

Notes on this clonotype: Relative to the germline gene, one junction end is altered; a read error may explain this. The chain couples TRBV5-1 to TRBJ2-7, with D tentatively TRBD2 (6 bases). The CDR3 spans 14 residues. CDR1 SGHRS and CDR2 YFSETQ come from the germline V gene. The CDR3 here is CASSSNLADYERYF. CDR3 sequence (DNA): TGCGCCAGCAGCTCCAACCTGGCGGACTACGAGCGGTACTTC.

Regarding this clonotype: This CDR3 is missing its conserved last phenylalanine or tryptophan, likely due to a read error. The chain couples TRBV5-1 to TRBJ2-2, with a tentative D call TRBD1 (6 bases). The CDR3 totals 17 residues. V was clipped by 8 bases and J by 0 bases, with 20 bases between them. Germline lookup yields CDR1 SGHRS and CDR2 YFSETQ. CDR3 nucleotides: TGCGCCAGTAGCGAAAACTCCGGGACATCGAACACCGGGGAGCTGTTTTCT. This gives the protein CASSENSGTSNTGELFS.

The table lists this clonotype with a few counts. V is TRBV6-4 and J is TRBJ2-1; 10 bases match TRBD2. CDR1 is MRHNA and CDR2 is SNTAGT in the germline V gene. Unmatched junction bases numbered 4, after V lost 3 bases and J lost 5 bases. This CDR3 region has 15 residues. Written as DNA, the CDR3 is TGTGCCAGCAGTGAGGGGCTAGCGGGGGACAATGAGCAGTTCTTC. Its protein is CASSEGLAGDNEQFF.

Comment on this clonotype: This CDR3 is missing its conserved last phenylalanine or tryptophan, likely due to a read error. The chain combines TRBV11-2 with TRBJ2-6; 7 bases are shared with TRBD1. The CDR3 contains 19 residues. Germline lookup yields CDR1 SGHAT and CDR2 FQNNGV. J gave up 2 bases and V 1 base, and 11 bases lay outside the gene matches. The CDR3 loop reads CASSLVPKDRLTGANVLTL. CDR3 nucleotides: TGTGCCAGCAGCTTAGTTCCAAAGGACAGGCTCACTGGGGCCAACGTCCTGACTTTA.

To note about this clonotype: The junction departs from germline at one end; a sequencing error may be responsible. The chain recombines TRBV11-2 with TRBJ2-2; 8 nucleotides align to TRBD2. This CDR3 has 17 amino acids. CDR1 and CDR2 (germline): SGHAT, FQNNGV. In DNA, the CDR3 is TGTGGCAGCAGCGTCCCGGGGGGCGGGGGGTCCGCCGGGGAGCTGTTTTTT. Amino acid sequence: CGSSVPGGGGSAGELFF.

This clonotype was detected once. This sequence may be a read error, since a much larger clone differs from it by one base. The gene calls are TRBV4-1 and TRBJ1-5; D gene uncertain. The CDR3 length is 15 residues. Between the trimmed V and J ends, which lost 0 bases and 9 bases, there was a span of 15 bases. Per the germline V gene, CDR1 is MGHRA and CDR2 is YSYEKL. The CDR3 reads CASSQDGIGNRPQHF. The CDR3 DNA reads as TGCGCCAGCAGCCAAGATGGGATTGGGAACCGGCCCCAGCATTTT.

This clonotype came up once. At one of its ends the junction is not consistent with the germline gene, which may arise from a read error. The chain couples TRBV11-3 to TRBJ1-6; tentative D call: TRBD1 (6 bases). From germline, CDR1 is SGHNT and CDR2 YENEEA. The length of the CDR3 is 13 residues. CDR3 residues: CASSARDTSPLHF. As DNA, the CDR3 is TGTGCCAGCAGCGCCCGGGACACATCACCCCTTCACTTT.

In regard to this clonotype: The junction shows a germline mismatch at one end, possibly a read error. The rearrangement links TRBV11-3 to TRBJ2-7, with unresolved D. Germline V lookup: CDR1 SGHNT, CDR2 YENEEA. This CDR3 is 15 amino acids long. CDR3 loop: CTSSYRTGLTYDQYF. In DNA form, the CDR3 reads TGTACCAGCAGCTATCGGACCGGATTAACCTACGATCAGTACTTC.

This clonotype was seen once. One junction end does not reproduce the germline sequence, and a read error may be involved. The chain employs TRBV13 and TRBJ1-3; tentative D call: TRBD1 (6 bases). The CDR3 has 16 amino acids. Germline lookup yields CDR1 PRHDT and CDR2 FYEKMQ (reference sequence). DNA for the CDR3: TGTCCCAACAGCTTAGGCCCGGCAGGGGCTGGGAACACCATATATTTT. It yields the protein CPNSLGPAGAGNTIYF. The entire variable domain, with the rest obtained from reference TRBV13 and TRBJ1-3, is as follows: AAGVIQSPRHLIKEKRETATLKCYPIPRHDTVYWYQQGPGQDPQFLISFYEKMQSDKGSIPDRFSAQQFSDYHSELNMSSLELGDSALYFCPNSLGPAGAGNTIYFGEGSWLTVV.

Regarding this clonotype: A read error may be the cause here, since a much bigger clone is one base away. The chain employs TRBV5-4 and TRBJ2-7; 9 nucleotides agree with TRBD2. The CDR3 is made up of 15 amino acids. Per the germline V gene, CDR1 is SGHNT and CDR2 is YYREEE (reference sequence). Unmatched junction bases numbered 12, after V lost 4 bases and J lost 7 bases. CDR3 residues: CASSREVAGEREQYF. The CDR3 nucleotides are TGTGCCAGCAGCCGGGAGGTAGCGGGAGAGAGGGAGCAGTACTTC.

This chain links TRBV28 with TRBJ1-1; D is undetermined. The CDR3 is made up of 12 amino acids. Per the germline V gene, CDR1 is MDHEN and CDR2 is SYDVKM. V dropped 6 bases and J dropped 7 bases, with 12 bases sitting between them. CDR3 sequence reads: CASRYGRYEAFF. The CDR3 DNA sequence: TGTGCCAGCAGATACGGGAGGTATGAAGCTTTCTTT.

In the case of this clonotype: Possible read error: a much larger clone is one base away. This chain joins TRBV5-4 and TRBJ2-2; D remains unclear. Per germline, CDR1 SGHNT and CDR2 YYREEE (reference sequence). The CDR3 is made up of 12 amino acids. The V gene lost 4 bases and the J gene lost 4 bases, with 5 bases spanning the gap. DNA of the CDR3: TGTGCCAGCAGCGCGGCCACCGGGGAGCTGTTTTTT. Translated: CASSAATGELFF.

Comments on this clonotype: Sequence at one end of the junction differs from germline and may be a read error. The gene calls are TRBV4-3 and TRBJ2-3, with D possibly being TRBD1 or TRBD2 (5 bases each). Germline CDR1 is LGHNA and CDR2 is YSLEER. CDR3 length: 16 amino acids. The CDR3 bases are TGCGCTAGCAGTCAAGATAGAGCGGACACCGCAGATACGCAGTATTTT. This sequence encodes CASSQDRADTADTQYF.

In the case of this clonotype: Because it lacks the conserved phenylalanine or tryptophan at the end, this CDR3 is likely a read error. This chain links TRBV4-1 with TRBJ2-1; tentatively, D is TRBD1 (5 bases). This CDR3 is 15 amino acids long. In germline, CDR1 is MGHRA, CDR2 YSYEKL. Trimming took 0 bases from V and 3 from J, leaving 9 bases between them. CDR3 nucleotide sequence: TGCGCCAGCAGCCAAGATAATAGGGGCTACAATGAGCAGTTCCTC. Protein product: CASSQDNRGYNEQFL.

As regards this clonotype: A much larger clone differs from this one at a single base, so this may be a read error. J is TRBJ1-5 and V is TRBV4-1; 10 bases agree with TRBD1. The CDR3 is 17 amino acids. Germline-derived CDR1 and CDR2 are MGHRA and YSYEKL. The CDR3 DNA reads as TGCGCCTGCAGCCAAGTGGGTAGGGACAGGGGAGTACAGCCCCAGCATTTT. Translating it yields CACSQVGRDRGVQPQHF.